This T cell receptor beta chain came from a study of T cell responses to AZD1222 COVID-19 vaccine. Measured with immunoSEQ multiplex PCR; TCRdb has only the in-frame clones, and not every one. The sample holds just under 90,000 clones, roughly 88% seen once. The germline CDR1 and CDR2 sequences are SQVTM and ANQGSEA. The CDR3 totals 13 residues. V trimming: 6 bases; J trimming: 8 bases; junction bases outside the gene matches: 12. This clonotype originated in an adult in good health. Material: peripheral blood, obtained on day 0 of AZD1222 vaccination. The rearrangement links TRBV29-1 to TRBJ1-2, with 7 bases identical to TRBD1. CDR3 sequence: CSVAEGAAGGYTF. The CDR3 DNA reads TGCAGCGTGGCTGAGGGGGCTGCAGGCGGCTACACCTTC.